Each of the 12 T cell receptor beta chains below was sequenced from the same sample in a study of T cell responses to AZD1222 COVID-19 vaccine. Data came from immunoSEQ multiplex PCR; TCRdb stores just in-frame clones and leaves some out. The repertoire consists of 140,000 or so clones, with over 75% occurring once and the leading ten covering 1.6%. The material sequenced was peripheral blood, taken on day 0 of AZD1222 vaccination. These receptors were obtained from an adult in good health.

The V gene is TRBV5-1, the J gene TRBJ1-3; tentative D call: TRBD1 (5 bases). The CDR3 totals 14 residues. CDR1 and CDR2 (germline): SGHRS, YFSETQ. The V end lost 6 bases, the J end lost 4 bases, and 14 bases lay between the germline ends. CDR3 in amino acids: CASTSRDAGNTIYF. CDR3 bases: TGCGCCAGCACGAGCCGGGACGCAGGAAACACCATATATTTT.

A single count supports this clone. V gene TRBV30 combines with J gene TRBJ1-1; 8 nucleotides line up with TRBD1. CDR3 length equals 14 residues. Per the germline V gene, CDR1 is GTSNPN and CDR2 is SVGIG (reference sequence). The V segment lost 4 bases and the J segment 6 bases; nucleotides outside the gene matches: 10. CDR3 residues: CAWTRQGRVPEAFF. The CDR3 DNA is TGTGCCTGGACCCGACAGGGGCGGGTGCCTGAAGCTTTCTTT.

With regard to this clone: This sample also contains other DNA sequences that code for the same CDR3. The genes are TRBV18 and TRBJ1-1; D might be TRBD1 (5 bases). The germline V gene has CDR1 KGHSH and CDR2 LQKENI. The ends were cut back, 2 bases at V and 3 bases at J, with 7 bases in the middle. The CDR3 is made up of 13 amino acids. The DNA of the CDR3 is TGTGCCAGCTCACCAACGGGGGACACTGAAGCTTTCTTT. It codes for CASSPTGDTEAFF.

This sequence joins TRBV6-5 and TRBJ1-1; TRBD1 agrees at 9 bases. Germline V gene data show CDR1 as MNHEY and CDR2 as SVGAGI. This CDR3 region has 15 residues. V shed 7 bases, J shed 0 bases, and the junction held 6 bases outside the gene matches. CDR3 protein: CASKVNRGLNTEAFF. CDR3 nucleotide sequence: TGTGCCAGCAAGGTGAACAGGGGGCTGAACACTGAAGCTTTCTTT.

The chain combines TRBV30 with TRBJ1-2; weak D call: TRBD1 (6 bases). The CDR3 totals 13 residues. CDR1 is GTSNPN, CDR2 SVGIG, per germline (reference sequence). Trimming shortened V by 3 bases and J by 6 bases, and 14 bases separated the two germline ends. The CDR3, as DNA: TGTGCCTGGAGCGACCTGACAGGAGATGGCTACACCTTC. Translated: CAWSDLTGDGYTF.

This sequence joins TRBV6-2 or TRBV6-3 and TRBJ2-3, with D unresolved. V was cut by 2 bases and J by 2 bases, with 14 bases left in between. CDR3 size: 16 residues. Germline V lookup: CDR1 MNHEY, CDR2 SVGEGT. CDR3 DNA sequence: TGTGCCAGCAGTTACCTCGTGGGCGGAGACACAGATACGCAGTATTTT. Amino acid sequence: CASSYLVGGDTDTQYF.

The genes are TRBV6-4 and TRBJ1-1; D might be TRBD1 (6 bases). The V end was cut by 4 bases, the J end by 4 bases, with 13 bases between. CDR3 length: 14 amino acids. Germline V lookup: CDR1 MRHNA, CDR2 SNTAGT. The CDR3 protein is CASSVGGSATEAFF. CDR3 bases: TGTGCCAGCAGTGTAGGGGGGTCGGCCACTGAAGCTTTCTTT.

The rearrangement uses TRBV11-3 and TRBJ2-4; possibly TRBD2 for D (6 bases). Trimming took 5 bases from V and 8 from J, leaving 19 bases between them. The CDR3 loop spans 15 amino acids. Germline V gives CDR1 SGHNT, CDR2 YENEEA. The CDR3 coding sequence is TGTGCCAGCAGCCCGGGACTTTCCCCCAGGGACATTCAGTACTTC. Translated: CASSPGLSPRDIQYF.

This chain connects TRBV4-1 to TRBJ1-3, with D unclear. V gave up 3 bases and J gave up 4 bases, with 19 bases separating them. The CDR3 contains 17 residues. Germline V lookup: CDR1 MGHRA, CDR2 YSYEKL. The CDR3 reads CASSHHLRSTKGNTIYF. CDR3 bases: TGCGCCAGCAGCCACCACCTTCGATCTACGAAAGGAAACACCATATATTTT.

The chain joins TRBV28 to TRBJ1-5; D possibly corresponds to TRBD1 (6 bases). V lost 6 bases and J lost 3, with 18 bases in between. In germline, CDR1 is MDHEN, CDR2 SYDVKM. The CDR3 totals 16 residues. CDR3 DNA sequence: TGTGCCAGCAGCCAACCGACAGGTCGGGTCAATCAGCCCCAGCATTTT. Its translation is CASSQPTGRVNQPQHF. Looking up the rest from reference TRBV28 and TRBJ1-5 gives the full variable domain: DVKVTQSSRYLVKRTGEKVFLECVQDMDHENMFWYRQDPGLGLRLIYFSYDVKMKEKGDIPEGYSVSREKKERFSLILESASTNQTSMYLCASSQPTGRVNQPQHFGDGTRLSIL.

This rearrangement joins TRBV10-2 to TRBJ1-5, with 9 bases lining up with TRBD1. Germline assignment: CDR1 WSHSY and CDR2 SAAADI. Unmatched junction bases numbered 3, after V lost 2 bases and J lost 7 bases. The CDR3 extends over 14 amino acids. CDR3 in DNA: TGCGCCAGCAGTGAGGGGACAGGGCCCCAGCCCCAGCATTTT. Its translation: CASSEGTGPQPQHF.

The V gene is TRBV27, the J gene TRBJ2-7, with D possibly being TRBD1 (6 bases). The V gene's germline CDR1 is MNHEY and CDR2 SMNVEV (reference sequence). Trimming pared 6 bases from V and 0 bases from J, leaving 12 bases between. The CDR3 has 14 amino acids. The CDR3 sequence: CASSYRASSYEQYF. The CDR3 DNA reads TGTGCCAGCAGCTACAGGGCAAGCTCCTACGAGCAGTACTTC.